Listed below are T cell receptor beta chains from one sample, sequenced in a study of lymphopenia after photon versus proton radiotherapy. Measured with immunoSEQ multiplex PCR; TCRdb has only the in-frame clones, and not every one. Of fewer than 20,000 clones in the sample, approximately 92% are singletons; the top ten hold approximately 1.5%. This specimen was peripheral blood, taken from a patient treated with photon-based radiotherapy. All receptors come from a woman between 35 and 50 years old with cholangiocarcinoma. CDR3s include the opening cysteine and the closing phenylalanine or tryptophan. The D gene is left open where the match is weak. The size entry is marked missing in some rows and otherwise reads once, few, many or a size class.

j_call,d_call,clone_size,v_call,cdr3_nt,cdr3_aa
TRBJ2-1,.,.,TRBV27,TGTGCCAGCAGTTTAAGTGGGGGGCCGGCTGAGCAGTTCTTC,CASSLSGGPAEQFF
TRBJ1-3,TRBD1,.,TRBV5-1,TGCGCCAGCAGCTTGGGGGACAGCTCTGGAAACACCATATATTTT,CASSLGDSSGNTIYF
TRBJ2-7,.,.,TRBV21-1,TGTGCCAGCAACTCAGGGACAGAGACCTACGAGCAGTACTTC,CASNSGTETYEQYF
TRBJ1-2,.,.,TRBV2,TGTGCCAGCAGTGAAGGCCGGGGGCCCGTCTATGGCTACACCTTC,CASSEGRGPVYGYTF
TRBJ2-5,TRBD2,.,TRBV29-1,TGCAGCACGACTAGCGGGATCGGGAGGGGTCAAGAGACCCAGTACTTC,CSTTSGIGRGQETQYF
TRBJ2-5,.,.,TRBV11-3,TGTGCCAGCAGCTTAGGAATGGGACTTCATGAGGGGGAGACCCAGTACTTC,CASSLGMGLHEGETQYF
TRBJ2-3,.,.,TRBV4-2,TGTGCCAGCAGCCCTCCGGACAGATTCCCAGATACGCAGTATTTT,CASSPPDRFPDTQYF
TRBJ1-1,TRBD1,.,TRBV19,TGTGCCACCTCGGACAGGGCCAACACTGAAGCTTTCTTT,CATSDRANTEAFF
TRBJ1-2,.,.,TRBV28,TGTGCCAGCAGTTTAAGGGTTCGGGGCTACACCTTC,CASSLRVRGYTF
TRBJ2-7,TRBD1,.,TRBV5-4,TGTGCCAGCAGTAAGACAGGGAAGGAGCAGTACTTC,CASSKTGKEQYF
TRBJ2-1,TRBD2,.,TRBV7-2,TGTGCCAGCAGCTTTAGCGGGAGGGTACACAATGAGCAGTTCTTC,CASSFSGRVHNEQFF
TRBJ2-5,TRBD2,.,TRBV6-1,TGTGCCAGCAGTGATCTCGGGCAAGCGGGGTACGAGACCCAGTACTTC,CASSDLGQAGYETQYF
TRBJ1-6,TRBD1,.,TRBV5-1,TGCGCCAGCAGCCCGTCGGGACAGGGTAATTCACCCCTCCACTTT,CASSPSGQGNSPLHF
TRBJ2-7,.,.,TRBV10-2,TGCGCCACCCAGTGGGGACGAGGGGCCTACGAGCAGTACTTC,CATQWGRGAYEQYF
TRBJ1-5,.,.,TRBV7-8,TGTGCCAGCAGCCTAGGGGGACTTGGGCAGCCCCAGCATTTT,CASSLGGLGQPQHF
TRBJ1-4,.,.,TRBV23-1,TGCGCCAGCAGTCAATCCGGACAAGTGTTTTTT,CASSQSGQVFF
TRBJ2-7,TRBD2,.,TRBV28,TGTGCCAGCAGATCCCCCACGCGGGGGAGCTCCTACGAGCAGTACTTC,CASRSPTRGSSYEQYF
TRBJ2-2,.,.,TRBV11-3,TGTGCCAGCAGCGTCGGACCCACCGGGGAGCTGTTTTTT,CASSVGPTGELFF
TRBJ2-3,TRBD2,.,TRBV5-4,TGTGCCAGCAGCACTCTAGCGGGAACTAGCACAGATACGCAGTATTTT,CASSTLAGTSTDTQYF
TRBJ1-6,.,once,TRBV10-3,TGTGCCGCGACAGAGAGCTCCTATAATTCACCCCTCCACTTT,CAATESSYNSPLHF
TRBJ2-5,.,.,TRBV19,TGTGCCAGTAGTACCTTGTGGGGAGAGACCCAGTACTTC,CASSTLWGETQYF
TRBJ2-1,.,.,TRBV10-1,TGCGCCAGCAGTGAGTCGGGGGGCAATGAGCAGTTCTTC,CASSESGGNEQFF
TRBJ1-2,.,.,TRBV11-2,TGTGCCAGCAGCTTAGATAAGGGGTCTCCTCAATATGGCTACACCTTC,CASSLDKGSPQYGYTF
TRBJ2-7,.,.,TRBV28,TGTGCCAGCAGTCCTCGGTACGAGCAGTACTTC,CASSPRYEQYF
TRBJ1-2,.,.,TRBV11-2,TGTGCCAGCAGCTTAGAGTCAGGGCACGGCTACACCTTC,CASSLESGHGYTF
TRBJ2-3,.,.,TRBV9,TGTGCCAGCAGCGTAGGGGGCCCTAGCACAGATACGCAGTATTTT,CASSVGGPSTDTQYF
TRBJ2-2,TRBD1,.,TRBV19,TGTGCCAGTAGTACCCGGGACAGGGGGCCCGGGGAGCTGTTTTTT,CASSTRDRGPGELFF
TRBJ2-3,.,.,TRBV7-7,TGTGCTAGCAGCCCTAAGGATTTCTCTAGCACAGATACGCAGTATTTT,CASSPKDFSSTDTQYF
TRBJ2-3,.,.,TRBV19,TGTGCCAGTAGTATCAGTTTCAACCCAGTCACAGATACGCAGTATTTT,CASSISFNPVTDTQYF
TRBJ2-7,.,.,TRBV11-1,TGTGCCAGCAGCTTAGGGGGTTTCAGCTCCTACGAGCAGTACTTC,CASSLGGFSSYEQYF
TRBJ2-1,.,.,TRBV7-3,TGTGCCAGCAGCGTAACCGATGACAATGAGCAGTTCTTC,CASSVTDDNEQFF
TRBJ2-4,TRBD2,.,TRBV30,TGTGCCTGGAGCCCCAACCTAGCGGGAGGAGACATTCAGTACTTC,CAWSPNLAGGDIQYF
TRBJ1-3,.,.,TRBV7-9,TGTGCCAGCAGCTTCGGGATCCGCCCGGGGTTCTCTGGAAACACCATATATTTT,CASSFGIRPGFSGNTIYF
TRBJ1-2,.,.,TRBV12-1,TGTGCCAGCAGCTTTGCGGGGATCGAATATGGCTACACCTTC,CASSFAGIEYGYTF
TRBJ1-2,.,.,TRBV7-3,TGTGCCAGCAGCTTAAACCCGATCAGTCCCTATGGCTACACCTTC,CASSLNPISPYGYTF
TRBJ1-1,TRBD1,.,TRBV29-1,TGCAGCGTCTTGACAGGGGAAGCTTTCTTT,CSVLTGEAFF